Following are 17 T cell receptor beta chains from one sample sequenced in a study of T cell repertoires in cytomegalovirus infection. Antigen specificity for these receptors is unknown. TCRdb re-analysed the reads in MiXCR, keeping a single row per CDR3 protein. The table lists roughly 310,000 distinct CDR3 sequences, 25% to 35% of them singletons. The source material was cultured PBMCs, sampled from culture after CMV antigen stimulation. The source is a human donor in good health (CMV status not recorded). Some clones in this sample may be carry-over from other donors' samples.

This chain joins TRBV5-6 and TRBJ2-3; D is ambiguous. With 2 bases removed from V and 8 bases from J, the gap between germline ends came to 9 bases. Germline values: CDR1 SGHDT, CDR2 YYEEEE. CDR3 size: 12 residues. CDR3 residues: CASSLPDGTQYF. In DNA form, the CDR3 reads TGTGCCAGCAGCTTACCGGATGGTACGCAGTATTTT.

The J gene is TRBJ2-7, the V gene TRBV11-2; 10 nucleotides line up with TRBD1. The CDR3 totals 21 residues. Germline values: CDR1 SGHAT, CDR2 FQNNGV. The junction had 25 bases not matched to a gene; V was cut back by 5 bases and J by 3 bases. Here the CDR3 reads CASSPIRRDRGLLTTIYEQYF. DNA of the CDR3: TGTGCCAGCAGCCCAATCCGCCGGGACAGGGGCCTACTTACAACCATCTACGAGCAGTACTTC.

This rearrangement joins TRBV29-1 to TRBJ2-7, with D possibly called TRBD1 or TRBD2 (5 bases each). Germline CDR1 is SQVTM and CDR2 is ANQGSEA. V was shortened by 6 bases and J by 5 bases, with 11 bases between the two germline ends. The CDR3 covers 11 residues. The CDR3 DNA follows: TGCAGCGTCGAGGGGATAAACGAGCAGTACTTC. Its protein is CSVEGINEQYF.

This clonotype was counted many times. At one of its ends the junction is not consistent with the germline gene, which may arise from a read error. The chain couples TRBV7-2 to TRBJ1-2, with TRBD1 identical over 8 bases. Germline V gives CDR1 SGHTA, CDR2 FQGNSA. CDR3 length: 13 amino acids. This CDR3 reads CASSLRQGANPPF. CDR3 bases: TGTGCCAGCAGCTTAAGGCAGGGGGCGAATCCCCCATTC.

V and J are TRBV27 and TRBJ2-6, with unresolved D. The CDR3 is 16 amino acids. V lost 7 bases, J lost 4 bases, and 17 bases lay in between. Germline lookup yields CDR1 MNHEY and CDR2 SMNVEV (reference sequence). The CDR3 loop reads CASTPRLVGGANVLTF. The CDR3 bases are TGTGCCAGCACCCCCCGGCTGGTGGGGGGGGCCAACGTCCTGACTTTC.

Comment on this clonotype: A much larger clone sits a single nucleotide away, making a read error possible. V gene TRBV7-2 combines with J gene TRBJ2-5; tentatively, D is TRBD2 (5 bases). CDR1 and CDR2 from the germline V gene are SGHTA and FQGNSA. The CDR3 loop spans 13 amino acids. The CDR3 DNA reads TGTGCCAGCAGCTCGGACTTCCAAGGGACCCAGTACTTC. Encoded protein: CASSSDFQGTQYF.

This chain joins TRBV7-3 and TRBJ2-2, with D possibly matching TRBD1 (6 bases). Trimming took 5 bases from V and 0 from J, leaving 16 bases between them. Looked up from germline, CDR1 is SGHTA and CDR2 is FQGTGA. This CDR3 spans 17 amino acids. As DNA, the CDR3 is TGTGCCAGCAGCCCCTTCCCCAGGGGCCCGAACACCGGGGAGCTGTTTTTT. Translation: CASSPFPRGPNTGELFF.

In its sample, this clonotype was seen many times. This chain connects TRBV27 to TRBJ2-3; D uncertain. Trimming took off 7 bases at V and 1 base at J, with 15 bases between the two ends. Germline CDR1 is MNHEY and CDR2 is SMNVEV (reference sequence). The CDR3 runs to 15 residues. Here the CDR3 DNA reads TGTGCCAGCACCTCACCCAGCGCGGGCACAGATACGCAGTATTTT. Its protein product is CASTSPSAGTDTQYF.

This sequence joins TRBV20-1 and TRBJ1-1; D is ambiguous. The CDR3 is 13 amino acids. With 0 bases removed from V and 1 base from J, the gap between germline ends came to 6 bases. Germline-derived CDR1 and CDR2 are DFQATT and SNEGSKA (reference sequence). The CDR3 DNA reads TGCAGTGCTAGAGATGAGGGGAACACTGAAGCTTTCTTT. Encoded protein: CSARDEGNTEAFF.

This clonotype occurred a few times. The gene calls are TRBV28 and TRBJ2-1; D gene unclear. The CDR3 has 12 residues. Per germline, CDR1 MDHEN and CDR2 SYDVKM. Trimming removed 6 bases from V and 4 bases from J, with 7 bases in between. The CDR3 sequence: CASSSVYNEQFF. The CDR3 DNA follows: TGTGCCAGCAGCTCCGTATACAATGAGCAGTTCTTC. Together with reference TRBV28 and TRBJ2-1, the CDR3 gives the full variable domain: DVKVTQSSRYLVKRTGEKVFLECVQDMDHENMFWYRQDPGLGLRLIYFSYDVKMKEKGDIPEGYSVSREKKERFSLILESASTNQTSMYLCASSSVYNEQFFGPGTRLTVL.

This clonotype was picked up a small number of times. The V gene is TRBV7-9, the J gene TRBJ2-1, with no clear D. Trimming shortened V by 2 bases and J by 6 bases, and 17 bases separated the two germline ends. CDR3 size: 16 residues. The germline gives CDR1 SEHNR, CDR2 FQNEAQ (reference sequence). CDR3 sequence: CASSLRVGSMANEQFF. The CDR3 coding sequence is TGTGCCAGCAGCTTAAGAGTGGGGTCGATGGCCAATGAGCAGTTCTTC.

The chain is built from TRBV2 and TRBJ1-6, with D possibly matching TRBD1 (6 bases). Germline CDR1 reads SNHLY; CDR2 reads FYNNEI. This CDR3 contains 14 residues. The V and J ends lost 2 bases and 15 bases respectively, with 17 bases between them. CDR3 sequence (DNA): TGTGCCAGCAGTGAATGGGCTCCTGACAGGAACCTCCACTTT. This encodes CASSEWAPDRNLHF.

This clonotype has a handful of counts. The V call is TRBV20-1, the J call TRBJ2-2; 8 nucleotides line up with TRBD2. Per germline, CDR1 DFQATT and CDR2 SNEGSKA (reference sequence). The CDR3 extends over 15 amino acids. V lost 0 bases, J lost 5 bases, and 5 bases stayed unmatched. In DNA form, the CDR3 reads TGCAGTGCTAGAGATTTCACGGGGGGGACCGGGGAGCTGTTTTTT. It codes for CSARDFTGGTGELFF.

The chain links TRBV6-1 to TRBJ2-1; D might be TRBD2 (6 bases). Germline V gene sequence: CDR1 MNHNS, CDR2 SASEGT. The V end was cut by 0 bases, the J end by 2 bases, with 11 bases between. The CDR3 has 16 amino acids. Here the CDR3 reads CASSEALSGPYNEQFF. Here the CDR3 DNA reads TGTGCCAGCAGTGAAGCGCTAAGCGGGCCCTACAATGAGCAGTTCTTC.

This rearrangement joins TRBV11-2 to TRBJ2-4; TRBD1 aligns across 9 bases. The CDR3 loop spans 14 amino acids. Trimming cost V 7 bases and J 5 bases; bases outside gene matches: 6. Germline CDR1 and CDR2: SGHAT and FQNNGV. The CDR3 sequence: CASKPGQGQNIQYF. The CDR3 nucleotides read TGTGCCAGCAAACCGGGACAGGGCCAAAACATTCAGTACTTC.

This clonotype appeared a few times. J is TRBJ1-1 and V is TRBV7-9; a possible D gene is TRBD1 (6 bases). V was clipped by 6 bases and J by 3 bases, with 20 bases between them. The germline CDR1 and CDR2 sequences are SEHNR and FQNEAQ (reference sequence). The CDR3 sequence is 16 residues long. The CDR3 DNA reads as TGTGCCAGCAGTCCCAACCGGGCAAGGGGGGACACTGAAGCTTTCTTT. Amino acid sequence: CASSPNRARGDTEAFF.

In this sample, this clonotype turned up a few times. The rearrangement uses TRBV20-1 and TRBJ1-1; no firm D call. Trimming took 2 bases from V and 8 from J, leaving 18 bases between them. Germline-derived CDR1 and CDR2 are DFQATT and SNEGSKA (reference sequence). The CDR3 is 14 amino acids. CDR3 loop: CSARISTAEKEAFF. The CDR3 DNA is TGCAGTGCTAGAATTTCCACGGCAGAGAAAGAAGCTTTCTTT.